The clone carrying this T cell receptor (beta chain) was counted ten times or more. Antigen unknown. Per the germline V gene, CDR1 is SQVTM and CDR2 is ANQGSEA. CDR3 length: 14 residues. Unmatched junction bases numbered 5, after V lost 6 bases and J lost 1 base. The entry originates in a study of CD8 T cells in ankylosing spondylitis. Whole-study findings and limits: Seemingly distinctive of ankylosing spondylitis blood was a TCR beta motif formed by eight highly homologous variants. Past studies reported some motif variants in reactive arthritis synovial fluid and blood. The disease-linked clones had a CD8+ phenotype and low blood frequencies.

It was by quantitative 5'-RACE with molecular barcodes that TCR beta libraries were made. TCRdb passed the 5' RACE reads through MiXCR, listing each CDR3 protein once. This sample has around 230,000 distinct CDR3 sequences, with around 7.8% found just once. Input material: blood, either unsorted or a sorted T cell fraction (not recorded which). The sequence came from a male donor with ankylosing spondylitis or in good health (not recorded which). The chain uses TRBV29-1 and TRBJ2-1; TRBD2 agrees at 8 bases. CDR3 protein: CSVCPSGSYNEQFF. In DNA, the CDR3 is TGCAGCGTCTGCCCTAGCGGGTCCTACAATGAGCAGTTCTTC.